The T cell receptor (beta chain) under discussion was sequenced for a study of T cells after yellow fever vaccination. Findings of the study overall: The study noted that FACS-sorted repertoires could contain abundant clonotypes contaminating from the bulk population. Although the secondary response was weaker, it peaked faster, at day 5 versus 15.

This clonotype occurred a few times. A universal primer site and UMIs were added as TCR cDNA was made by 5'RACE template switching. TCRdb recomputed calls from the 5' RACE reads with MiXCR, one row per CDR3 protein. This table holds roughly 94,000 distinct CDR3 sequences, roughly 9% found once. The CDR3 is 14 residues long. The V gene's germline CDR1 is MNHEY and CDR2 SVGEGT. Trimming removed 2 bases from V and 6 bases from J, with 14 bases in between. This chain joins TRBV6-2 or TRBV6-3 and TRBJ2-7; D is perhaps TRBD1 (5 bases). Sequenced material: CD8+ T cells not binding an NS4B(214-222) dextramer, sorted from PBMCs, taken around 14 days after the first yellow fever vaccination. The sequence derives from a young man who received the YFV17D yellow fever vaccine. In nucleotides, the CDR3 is TGTGCCAGCAGTTACCAGGCAGGGTCCGGCGAGCAGTACGTC. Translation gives CASSYQAGSGEQYV.